Below are 9 T cell receptor beta chains sequenced from a single sample in a study of metastatic and nonmetastatic thyroid tumors. TCRdb re-called the PCR reads with MiXCR. Altogether approximately 7,000 clones are present, approximately 40% being singletons, with the ten largest covering 20% to 25%. There were no patients who had received any treatment before thyroid surgery. Material: tumor tissue. These receptors were collected from a female donor with papillary thyroid cancer or a benign thyroid nodule (not recorded which). Some clones in this sample may be carry-over from other donors' samples.

The chain recombines TRBV5-1 with TRBJ1-1; TRBD1 aligns across 8 bases. This CDR3 is built from 14 residues. Per the germline V gene, CDR1 is SGHRS and CDR2 is YFSETQ. Trimming cost V 0 bases and J 10 bases; bases outside gene matches: 8. The CDR3, as DNA: TGCGCCAGCAGCTTGGGGATAGCCGGGACAGGAGCTTTCTTT. It encodes CASSLGIAGTGAFF.

This chain uses TRBV27 with TRBJ2-4; D is perhaps TRBD2 (6 bases). The germline V gene encodes CDR1 MNHEY and CDR2 SMNVEV (reference sequence). Trimming left V 3 bases short and J 3 bases short, with 12 bases between. CDR3 length: 15 residues. The CDR3, as DNA: TGTGCCAGCAGTTTGTGGCAGGGAGGCAAAAACATTCAGTACTTC. Its protein is CASSLWQGGKNIQYF.

A note on this clone: A read error may produce the germline difference seen at one junction end. V gene TRBV7-2 combines with J gene TRBJ2-1, with no clear D. Germline loops: CDR1 SGHTA, CDR2 FQGNSA. CDR3 size: 12 residues. The CDR3 DNA reads as TGTGTCAGCAGCTTATTTTACAATGAGCAGTTCTTC. Its translation is CVSSLFYNEQFF.

The chain links TRBV30 to TRBJ1-3; D not certain. V lost 2 bases, J lost 7 bases, and 9 bases lay in between. The CDR3 has 12 residues. Germline CDR1 reads GTSNPN; CDR2 reads SVGIG (reference sequence). The DNA for the CDR3 is TGTGCCTGGAGTCTCCACGGGAACACCATATATTTT. Protein sequence: CAWSLHGNTIYF.

The chain combines TRBV5-1 with TRBJ1-6; D is unresolved. The length of the CDR3 is 13 residues. Trimming shortened V by 4 bases and J by 10 bases, and 12 bases separated the two germline ends. Germline V CDR1 and CDR2: SGHRS, YFSETQ. Here the CDR3 DNA reads TGCGCCAGCAGCGAGGGAATCGACTCACCCCTCCACTTT. This encodes CASSEGIDSPLHF.

This clone was observed a few times. The V call is TRBV19, the J call TRBJ2-7, with 7 positions matching TRBD2. CDR1 LNHDA and CDR2 SQIVND come from the germline V gene (reference sequence). This CDR3 contains 15 residues. V lost 7 bases to trimming and J lost 1 base; unmatched junction nucleotides: 10. The CDR3 region has the DNA TGTGCCAGTACCCGGGGAGCGGGAAGATCCTACGAGCAGTACTTC. This codes for CASTRGAGRSYEQYF.

This clone was detected only a few times. CDR3 in amino acids: CASSEEGHGLWGVNTEAFF. The CDR3 coding sequence is TGTGCCAGCAGTGAAGAGGGGCATGGGTTATGGGGGGTGAACACTGAAGCTTTCTTT. This chain links TRBV6-1 with TRBJ1-1, with a weak D call TRBD1 (5 bases). The CDR3 runs to 19 residues. Between the trimmed V and J ends, which lost 1 base and 0 bases, there was a span of 21 bases. Per the germline V gene, CDR1 is MNHNS and CDR2 is SASEGT.

This clone was seen more than once but under ten times. This chain connects TRBV12-5 to TRBJ1-1, with D possibly TRBD1 on 5 matching bases. Germline V gives CDR1 LGHNT, CDR2 FRNRAP. Trimming pared 6 bases from V and 2 bases from J, leaving 10 bases between. The CDR3 loop spans 13 amino acids. The CDR3 region has the DNA TGTGCTAGTGGAAGCAGGGAAAACACTGAAGCTTTCTTT. This codes for CASGSRENTEAFF.

Points on this clone: Here the CDR3 omits its conserved ending phenylalanine or tryptophan, so a read error is the likely source. This chain joins TRBV4-1 and TRBJ2-1, with a tentative D call TRBD1 (5 bases). Trimming took off 7 bases at V and 8 bases at J, with 24 bases between the two ends. Germline V lookup: CDR1 MGHRA, CDR2 YSYEKL. The CDR3 length is 16 residues. The CDR3 region is CASTRSLLAVGDEQFS. In DNA form, the CDR3 reads TGCGCCAGCACCCGATCCCTGTTAGCAGTAGGGGATGAGCAGTTCTCC.